This passage covers 19 T cell receptor beta chains from one sample sequenced in a study of T cell changes during pregnancy in multiple sclerosis. Libraries were prepared by immunoSEQ multiplex PCR; TCRdb keeps only in-frame clonotypes and omits some of them. Of 76,000 or so clones listed, around 95% are singletons. Sample: peripheral blood, taken in the second trimester of pregnancy. The receptors come from a female donor in good health, enrolled as a control in a pregnancy study.

V usage is TRBV5-1 and J usage is TRBJ1-4; 10 bases align to TRBD1. Per the germline V gene, CDR1 is SGHRS and CDR2 is YFSETQ. V lost 3 bases, J lost 7 bases, and 12 bases stayed unmatched. This CDR3 contains 17 residues. The CDR3 protein is CASSWDSQTGGSEKLFF. The DNA of the CDR3 is TGCGCCAGCAGCTGGGACTCTCAGACAGGGGGCTCTGAAAAACTGTTTTTT.

This chain joins TRBV19 and TRBJ2-3; 7 nucleotides line up with TRBD2. The CDR3 runs to 17 residues. V trimming: 3 bases; J trimming: 6 bases; junction bases outside the gene matches: 15. The germline V gene encodes CDR1 LNHDA and CDR2 SQIVND (reference sequence). The CDR3 loop is CASSMGREDPESDTQYF. The DNA for the CDR3 is TGTGCCAGTAGTATGGGACGGGAGGATCCTGAGTCGGATACGCAGTATTTT.

V gene TRBV11-3 combines with J gene TRBJ2-7; maybe TRBD1 (5 bases). V was clipped by 1 base and J by 4 bases, with 11 bases between them. The CDR3 extends over 14 amino acids. Germline lookup yields CDR1 SGHNT and CDR2 YENEEA. The CDR3 sequence: CASSLVAGIYEQYF. In nucleotides, the CDR3 is TGTGCCAGCAGCTTAGTGGCAGGGATTTACGAGCAGTACTTC. Variable domain in full (rest from reference TRBV11-3 and TRBJ2-7): EAGVVQSPRYKIIEKKQPVAFWCNPISGHNTLYWYLQNLGQGPELLIRYENEEAVDDSQLPKDRFSAERLKGVDSTLKIQPAELGDSAVYLCASSLVAGIYEQYFGPGTRLTVT.

The genes are TRBV6-6 and TRBJ2-5; 10 bases map to TRBD2. From germline, CDR1 is MNHNY and CDR2 SVGAGI (reference sequence). After removal of 0 bases from V and 5 bases from J, the junction contained 6 bases not matched to a gene. The CDR3 runs 16 residues. CDR3 nucleotide sequence: TGTGCCAGCAGTTACTCGGGTAGCGGGGGGAAGGAGACCCAGTACTTC. This sequence encodes CASSYSGSGGKETQYF.

V and J are TRBV25-1 and TRBJ2-7, with TRBD1 matching over 7 bases. Germline V gives CDR1 MGHDK, CDR2 SYGVNS. After removal of 10 bases from V and 1 base from J, the junction contained 7 bases not matched to a gene. The CDR3 has 13 amino acids. CDR3 region: CATTGAGSYEQYF. Here the CDR3 DNA reads TGTGCCACTACAGGGGCCGGTTCCTACGAGCAGTACTTC.

The chain joins TRBV15 to TRBJ2-5, with a weak D call TRBD2 (7 bases). V was cut by 1 base and J by 4 bases, with 10 bases left in between. Looked up from germline, CDR1 is LNHNV and CDR2 is YYDKDF (reference sequence). This CDR3 region has 14 residues. CDR3 region: CATSRAGGRETQYF. CDR3 sequence (DNA): TGTGCCACCAGCAGAGCGGGGGGCCGAGAGACCCAGTACTTC.

V is TRBV7-2 and J is TRBJ2-7; TRBD1 matches at 8 bases. The CDR3 consists of 18 residues. V shed 1 base and J 7 bases; nucleotides not matched to a gene: 18. Germline V gene data show CDR1 as SGHTA and CDR2 as FQGNSA. CDR3 amino acids: CASSLVSQGAFRLGEQYF. The CDR3, as DNA: TGTGCCAGCAGCTTAGTTTCTCAGGGGGCGTTTCGTTTGGGAGAGCAGTACTTC. The full variable domain, with the rest looked up from reference TRBV7-2 and TRBJ2-7, is GAGVSQSPSNKVTEKGKDVELRCDPISGHTALYWYRQSLGQGLEFLIYFQGNSAPDKSGLPSDRFSAERTGGSVSTLTIQRTQQEDSAVYLCASSLVSQGAFRLGEQYFGPGTRLTVT.

V and J are TRBV15 and TRBJ2-7; the D gene is possibly TRBD1 (6 bases). Germline-derived CDR1 and CDR2 are LNHNV and YYDKDF (reference sequence). This CDR3 spans 16 amino acids. With 4 bases removed from V and 2 bases from J, the gap between germline ends came to 18 bases. The DNA of the CDR3 is TGTGCCACCAGCAAATACTCCGGGACAACTACCTACGAGCAGTACTTC. Amino acids: CATSKYSGTTTYEQYF.

The chain recombines TRBV6-1 with TRBJ2-2; D possibly corresponds to TRBD1 (5 bases). The V gene lost 3 bases and the J gene lost 6 bases, with 5 bases spanning the gap. Germline V gene data show CDR1 as MNHNS and CDR2 as SASEGT. This CDR3 spans 12 amino acids. The CDR3 DNA is TGTGCCAGCAGTGACAGGGCCGGGGAGCTGTTTTTT. Its translation is CASSDRAGELFF.

V gene TRBV30 combines with J gene TRBJ1-2, with 7 bases matching TRBD1. The CDR3 spans 14 residues. Looked up from germline, CDR1 is GTSNPN and CDR2 is SVGIG (reference sequence). V was pared by 4 bases and J by 4 bases, with 9 bases of the junction left unmatched. CDR3 loop: CAWMGPGTVYGYTF. In nucleotides, the CDR3 is TGTGCCTGGATGGGACCCGGGACAGTCTATGGCTACACCTTC.

V gene TRBV30 combines with J gene TRBJ2-6; 7 bases are a match to TRBD1. Germline V lookup: CDR1 GTSNPN, CDR2 SVGIG (reference sequence). This CDR3 region has 13 residues. J gave up 2 bases and V 7 bases, and 2 bases lay outside the gene matches. In DNA, the CDR3 is TGTGCCTTGCAGGGGGCTGGGGCCAACGTCCTGACTTTC. This encodes CALQGAGANVLTF.

The chain has TRBV5-6 and TRBJ2-2; tentative D call: TRBD1 (6 bases). The germline CDR1 and CDR2 sequences are SGHDT and YYEEEE. CDR3 size: 14 residues. Trimming pared 5 bases from V and 0 bases from J, leaving 8 bases between. The CDR3 bases are TGTGCCAGCAGGAACAGGGCGAACACCGGGGAGCTGTTTTTT. Protein product: CASRNRANTGELFF.

This clone is a singleton in its sample. This chain links TRBV7-2 with TRBJ2-2, with D hard to call. With 1 base removed from V and 1 base from J, the gap between germline ends came to 10 bases. The CDR3 extends over 16 amino acids. CDR1 is SGHTA, CDR2 FQGNSA, per germline. The CDR3 spells CASSLESPLNTGELFF. DNA for the CDR3: TGTGCCAGCAGCTTAGAAAGCCCACTGAACACCGGGGAGCTGTTTTTT. Full variable domain (outside the CDR3, taken from reference TRBV7-2 and TRBJ2-2): GAGVSQSPSNKVTEKGKDVELRCDPISGHTALYWYRQSLGQGLEFLIYFQGNSAPDKSGLPSDRFSAERTGGSVSTLTIQRTQQEDSAVYLCASSLESPLNTGELFFGEGSRLTVL.

V gene TRBV5-4 combines with J gene TRBJ1-4; D unclear. Germline V gene lookup returns CDR1 SGHNT and CDR2 YYREEE (reference sequence). Trimming shortened V by 4 bases and J by 4 bases, and 17 bases separated the two germline ends. This CDR3 region has 16 residues. The CDR3 loop reads CASSTRTGKSNEKLFF. As DNA, the CDR3 is TGTGCCAGCAGCACCCGGACGGGGAAAAGTAATGAAAAACTGTTTTTT. Complete variable domain (other parts from reference TRBV5-4 and TRBJ1-4): ETGVTQSPTHLIKTRGQQVTLRCSSQSGHNTVSWYQQALGQGPQFIFQYYREEENGRGNFPPRFSGLQFPNYSSELNVNALELDDSALYLCASSTRTGKSNEKLFFGSGTQLSVL.

V is TRBV6-6 and J is TRBJ2-5; TRBD2 matches 8 bases. J was trimmed by 0 bases and V by 7 bases; bases with no gene match: 10. The germline gives CDR1 MNHNY, CDR2 SVGAGI (reference sequence). The CDR3 is 16 amino acids. CDR3 coding DNA: TGTGCCAGCACTATAAGCGGGGGCCAGTACCAAGAGACCCAGTACTTC. Residues: CASTISGGQYQETQYF.

The chain has TRBV7-8 and TRBJ1-6, with TRBD1 matching over 8 bases. CDR3 length: 17 residues. CDR1 SGHVS and CDR2 FQNEAQ come from the germline V gene. The J segment lost 7 bases and the V segment lost 1 base, leaving 9 bases of the junction unmatched. This chain's CDR3 is CASSLVVRGRLNSPLHF. CDR3 bases: TGTGCCAGCAGCTTAGTGGTCAGGGGGCGTCTGAATTCACCCCTCCACTTT.

Details on this clone: The junction does not match germline at one end; this may be a read error. In the same sample, other DNA sequences code for this CDR3. The chain combines TRBV11-2 with TRBJ2-7, with D maybe TRBD2 (7 bases). Germline CDR1 is SGHAT and CDR2 is FQNNGV. There are 16 residues in the CDR3. In DNA, the CDR3 is TGTGCCAGTAGCTTGTACTCAGGGGAGGGGGTCTACGAGCAGTACTTC. Its translation: CASSLYSGEGVYEQYF.

This sequence joins TRBV6-6 and TRBJ1-5; no definite D call. CDR3 length equals 15 residues. From germline, CDR1 is MNHNY and CDR2 SVGAGI (reference sequence). V lost 4 bases, J lost 4 bases, and 14 bases lay in between. The CDR3 sequence is CASSSEALDNQPQHF. In DNA form, the CDR3 reads TGTGCCAGCAGTTCGGAGGCCCTAGATAATCAGCCCCAGCATTTT.

V usage is TRBV10-3 and J usage is TRBJ1-2; 9 bases agree with TRBD1. V shed 2 bases, J shed 2 bases, and the junction held 3 bases outside the gene matches. The germline CDR1 and CDR2 sequences are ENHRY and SYGVKD. This CDR3 contains 15 residues. CDR3 region: CAISERDRENYGYTF. CDR3 nucleotide sequence: TGTGCCATCAGTGAGCGGGACAGGGAGAACTATGGCTACACCTTC.